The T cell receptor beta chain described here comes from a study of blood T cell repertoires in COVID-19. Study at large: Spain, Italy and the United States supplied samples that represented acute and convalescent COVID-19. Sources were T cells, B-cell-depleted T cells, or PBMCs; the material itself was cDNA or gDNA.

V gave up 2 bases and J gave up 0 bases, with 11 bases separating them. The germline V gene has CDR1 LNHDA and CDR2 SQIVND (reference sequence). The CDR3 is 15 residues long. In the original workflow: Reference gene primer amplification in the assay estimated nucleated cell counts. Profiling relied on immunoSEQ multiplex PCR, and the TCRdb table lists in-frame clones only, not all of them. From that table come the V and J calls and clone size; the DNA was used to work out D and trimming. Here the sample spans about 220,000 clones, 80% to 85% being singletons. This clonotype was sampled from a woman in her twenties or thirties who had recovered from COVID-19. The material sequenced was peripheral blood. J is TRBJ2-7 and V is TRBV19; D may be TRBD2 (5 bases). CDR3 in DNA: TGTGCCAGTAGTATAAACCAGCGGAGCTCCTACGAGCAGTACTTC. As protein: CASSINQRSSYEQYF.